Listed below are T cell receptor beta chains from one sample, sequenced in a study of CD8+CD57+ T cells in acquired aplastic anemia. TCRdb reprocessed the reads via MiXCR and lists one record per CDR3 protein. The sample records roughly 260,000 distinct CDR3 sequences, around 43% being singletons. The sequenced sample consisted of sorted CD4+, CD8+, or CD8+CD57+ T cells (not recorded which) from PBMCs. These receptors all come from a human donor with aplastic anemia. Both conserved end residues are part of each CDR3. The D gene is left open where the match is weak. A row's size may be missing; if present it is once, few, many or a size class.

TRBV10-3	NA	many	TRBJ1-5	TGTGCCATCAGTGAGTCGCAGGCGGCAGGGTTTAATCAGCCCCAGCATTTT	CAISESQAAGFNQPQHF
TRBV7-3	TRBD1	NA	TRBJ1-1	TGTGCCAGCAGCCTGAGACAGGGTTCGGCTGAAGCTTTCTTT	CASSLRQGSAEAFF
TRBV2	NA	NA	TRBJ2-2	TGTGCCAGCAGCTTGGGTAAGCAGGCGGGGGAGCTGTTTTTT	CASSLGKQAGELFF
TRBV28	NA	NA	TRBJ1-3	TGTGCCAGCAGTTACCTCGCTCACTCTGGAAACACCATATATTTT	CASSYLAHSGNTIYF
TRBV5-1	NA	NA	TRBJ1-6	TGCGCCAGCAGCTCGCAGGGTTCGGTAGGGATGGGTAATTCACCCCTCCACTTT	CASSSQGSVGMGNSPLHF
TRBV7-6	TRBD1	NA	TRBJ1-2	TGTGCCAGCAGCTTAGGCGCCGGGACAGGGGGCTACACCTTC	CASSLGAGTGGYTF
TRBV2	TRBD1	NA	TRBJ2-7	TGTGCCAGCAGTCGGACAGGGCTGTACTTC	CASSRTGLYF
TRBV9	NA	many	TRBJ2-7	TGTGCCAGCAGCGTAGAGGCAACGGGGACCTACGAGCAGTACTTC	CASSVEATGTYEQYF
TRBV29-1	TRBD1	few	TRBJ1-2	TGCAGCACCACGACAGGGAGGTATGGCTACACCTTC	CSTTTGRYGYTF
TRBV5-8	TRBD1	many	TRBJ1-2	TGTGCCAGCAGCTTGTTCCGGACAGGGCTCAATGGCTACACCTTC	CASSLFRTGLNGYTF
TRBV29-1	TRBD1	many	TRBJ2-7	TGCAGCGTTGCGTGGACAGGGGCATACGAGCAGTACTTC	CSVAWTGAYEQYF
TRBV7-2	NA	many	TRBJ2-1	TGTGCCAGCAGCTTAAAAGACTGGATATACAATGAGCAGTTCTTC	CASSLKDWIYNEQFF
TRBV7-3	TRBD1	many	TRBJ1-2	TGTGCCAGCAGCCCCAGGGGAGACAGGGTCGACTATGGCTACACCTTC	CASSPRGDRVDYGYTF
TRBV15	TRBD1	NA	TRBJ1-1	TGTGCCACCAGCAGAGCCTCCGGGACAGGACGCACCGAAGCTTTCTTT	CATSRASGTGRTEAFF
TRBV7-9	NA	few	TRBJ1-2	TGTGCCAGCACCCCTGATGCTAACTATGGCTACACCTTC	CASTPDANYGYTF
TRBV7-9	NA	many	TRBJ1-2	TGTGCCAGCAGTTCTAACTATGGCTACACCTTC	CASSSNYGYTF